One sample yielded the 6 T cell receptor beta chains listed below, sequenced in a study of blood T cell repertoires in COVID-19. Sequencing was performed with immunoSEQ multiplex PCR; in TCRdb, only in-frame clones are kept and a portion is missing. Here the sample spans around 500,000 clones, 85% to 90% being singletons. The sequencing input was PBMCs or T cells enriched from blood (not recorded which). These receptor sequences come from a woman aged 40-49 years who had recovered from COVID-19.

This sequence joins TRBV5-6 and TRBJ2-1; D unresolved. Germline V lookup: CDR1 SGHDT, CDR2 YYEEEE. The CDR3 loop spans 14 amino acids. Between the trimmed V and J ends, which lost 0 bases and 5 bases, there was a span of 9 bases. CDR3 DNA sequence: TGTGCCAGCAGCTTGGAACCCAGCGACAATGAGCAGTTCTTC. Encoded protein: CASSLEPSDNEQFF. Complete variable domain (other parts from reference TRBV5-6 and TRBJ2-1): DAGVTQSPTHLIKTRGQQVTLRCSPKSGHDTVSWYQQALGQGPQFIFQYYEEEERQRGNFPDRFSGHQFPNYSSELNVNALLLGDSALYLCASSLEPSDNEQFFGPGTRLTVL.

This chain connects TRBV15 to TRBJ1-2; 8 bases match TRBD1. CDR3 length: 15 residues. Germline V lookup: CDR1 LNHNV, CDR2 YYDKDF (reference sequence). J lost 4 bases, V lost 4 bases, and 8 bases had no gene match. DNA for the CDR3: TGTGCCACCAGCAACACGATGACAGGGGTCTATGGCTACACCTTC. Protein sequence: CATSNTMTGVYGYTF.

This clone was detected a few times. The rearrangement joins TRBV7-9 to TRBJ1-1, with D perhaps TRBD1 (5 bases). The CDR3 covers 15 residues. The V gene lost 4 bases and the J gene lost 3 bases, with 15 bases spanning the gap. Germline CDR1 reads SEHNR; CDR2 reads FQNEAQ (reference sequence). This CDR3 reads CASSSYSKGYTEAFF. The CDR3 coding sequence is TGTGCCAGCAGCTCCTATTCCAAGGGGTACACTGAAGCTTTCTTT.

The chain carries TRBV11-2 and TRBJ2-1; 7 nucleotides match TRBD2. The J segment lost 4 bases and the V segment lost 1 base, leaving 4 bases of the junction unmatched. The germline gives CDR1 SGHAT, CDR2 FQNNGV. This CDR3 contains 15 residues. The CDR3 reads CASSLGLAEYNEQFF. As DNA, the CDR3 is TGTGCCAGCAGCTTAGGTCTAGCGGAGTACAATGAGCAGTTCTTC.

The chain couples TRBV7-2 to TRBJ2-7, with 14 bases that match TRBD2. The V gene's germline CDR1 is SGHTA and CDR2 FQGNSA. Trimming took 5 bases from V and 2 from J; bases not matched to a gene: 8. The CDR3 covers 17 residues. The DNA of the CDR3 is TGTGCCAGCAGCACGGGGACTAGCGGGGGTCCTCCCTACGAGCAGTACTTC. Encoded protein: CASSTGTSGGPPYEQYF.

V and J are TRBV6-5 and TRBJ2-7; tentative D call: TRBD1 (6 bases). The V and J ends lost 6 bases and 0 bases respectively, with 9 bases between them. This CDR3 is 13 amino acids long. Germline values: CDR1 MNHEY, CDR2 SVGAGI. CDR3 residues: CASSVQGSYEQYF. The CDR3 bases are TGTGCCAGCAGCGTACAGGGCTCCTACGAGCAGTACTTC.